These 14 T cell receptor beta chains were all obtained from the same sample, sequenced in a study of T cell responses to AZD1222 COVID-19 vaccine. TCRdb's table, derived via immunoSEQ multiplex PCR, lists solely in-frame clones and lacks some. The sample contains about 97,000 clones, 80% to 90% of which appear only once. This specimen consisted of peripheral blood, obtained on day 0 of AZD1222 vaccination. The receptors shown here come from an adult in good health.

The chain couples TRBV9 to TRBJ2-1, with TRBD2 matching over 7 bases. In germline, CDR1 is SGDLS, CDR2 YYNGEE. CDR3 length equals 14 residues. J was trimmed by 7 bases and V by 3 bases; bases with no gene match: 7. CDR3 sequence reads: CASSERLAGNEQFF. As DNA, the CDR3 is TGTGCCAGCAGCGAAAGACTAGCCGGTAATGAGCAGTTCTTC.

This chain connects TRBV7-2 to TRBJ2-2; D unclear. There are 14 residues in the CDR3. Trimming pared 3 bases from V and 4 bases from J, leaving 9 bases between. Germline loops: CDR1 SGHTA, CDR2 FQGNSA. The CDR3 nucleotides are TGTGCCAGCAGCTTGACGGGTCCCACCGGGGAGCTGTTTTTT. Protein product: CASSLTGPTGELFF. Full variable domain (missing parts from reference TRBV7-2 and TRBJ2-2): GAGVSQSPSNKVTEKGKDVELRCDPISGHTALYWYRQSLGQGLEFLIYFQGNSAPDKSGLPSDRFSAERTGGSVSTLTIQRTQQEDSAVYLCASSLTGPTGELFFGEGSRLTVL.

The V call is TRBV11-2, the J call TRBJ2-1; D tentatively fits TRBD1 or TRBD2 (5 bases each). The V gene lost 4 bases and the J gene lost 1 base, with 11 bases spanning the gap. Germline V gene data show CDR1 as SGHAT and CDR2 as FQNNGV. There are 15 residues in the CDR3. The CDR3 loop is CASSYRDPSYNEQFF. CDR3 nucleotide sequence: TGTGCCAGCAGCTACCGGGACCCATCCTACAATGAGCAGTTCTTC.

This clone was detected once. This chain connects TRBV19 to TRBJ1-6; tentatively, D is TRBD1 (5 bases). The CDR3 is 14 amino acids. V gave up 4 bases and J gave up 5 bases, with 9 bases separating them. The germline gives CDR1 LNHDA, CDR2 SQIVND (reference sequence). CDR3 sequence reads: CASSNQGHNSPLHF. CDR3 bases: TGTGCCAGTAGTAACCAGGGACATAATTCACCCCTCCACTTT.

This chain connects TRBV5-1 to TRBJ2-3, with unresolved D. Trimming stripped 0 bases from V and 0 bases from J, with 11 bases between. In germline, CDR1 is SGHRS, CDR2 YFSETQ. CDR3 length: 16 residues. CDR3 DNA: TGCGCCAGCAGCTTGGATACCGGGTCGAGCACAGATACGCAGTATTTT. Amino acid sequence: CASSLDTGSSTDTQYF.

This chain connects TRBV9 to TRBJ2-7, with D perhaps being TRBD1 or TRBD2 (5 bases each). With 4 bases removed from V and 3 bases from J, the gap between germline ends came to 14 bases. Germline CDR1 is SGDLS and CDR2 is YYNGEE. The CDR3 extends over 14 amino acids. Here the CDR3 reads CASSPTGTNYEQYF. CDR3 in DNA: TGTGCCAGCAGCCCAACCGGGACGAACTACGAGCAGTACTTC.

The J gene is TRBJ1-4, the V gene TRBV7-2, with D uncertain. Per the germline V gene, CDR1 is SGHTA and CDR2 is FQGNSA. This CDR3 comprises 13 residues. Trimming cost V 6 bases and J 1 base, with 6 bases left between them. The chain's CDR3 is CASRVLTNEKLFF. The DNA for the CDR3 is TGTGCCAGCAGGGTCCTAACTAATGAAAAACTGTTTTTT. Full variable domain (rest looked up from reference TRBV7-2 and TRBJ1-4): GAGVSQSPSNKVTEKGKDVELRCDPISGHTALYWYRQSLGQGLEFLIYFQGNSAPDKSGLPSDRFSAERTGGSVSTLTIQRTQQEDSAVYLCASRVLTNEKLFFGSGTQLSVL.

The CDR3 spells CASSLASQNYGYTF. The CDR3 DNA follows: TGTGCCAGCAGCTTAGCGAGTCAGAATTATGGCTACACCTTC. This chain joins TRBV7-2 and TRBJ1-2; unclear D gene. V was trimmed by 0 bases and J by 5 bases, leaving 10 bases between them. CDR3 size: 14 residues. CDR1 is SGHTA, CDR2 FQGNSA, per germline.

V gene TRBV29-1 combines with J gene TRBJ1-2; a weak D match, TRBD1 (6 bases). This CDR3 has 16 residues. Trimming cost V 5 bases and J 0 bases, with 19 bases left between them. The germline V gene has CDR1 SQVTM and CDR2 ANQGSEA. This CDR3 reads CSVSGAPGSPNYGYTF. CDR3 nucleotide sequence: TGCAGCGTTTCAGGGGCTCCGGGGAGCCCTAACTATGGCTACACCTTC.

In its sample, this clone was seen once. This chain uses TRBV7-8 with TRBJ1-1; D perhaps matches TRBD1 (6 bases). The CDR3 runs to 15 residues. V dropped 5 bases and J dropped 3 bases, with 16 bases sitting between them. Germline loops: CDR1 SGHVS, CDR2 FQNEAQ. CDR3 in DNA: TGTGCCAGCAGCGGACCTTACAGGGTCGACACTGAAGCTTTCTTT. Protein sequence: CASSGPYRVDTEAFF.

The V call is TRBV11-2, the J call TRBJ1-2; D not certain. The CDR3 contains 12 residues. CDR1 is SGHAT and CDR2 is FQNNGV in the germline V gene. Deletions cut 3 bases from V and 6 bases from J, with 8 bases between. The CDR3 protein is CASSLGRDGYTF. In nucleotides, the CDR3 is TGTGCCAGCAGCTTGGGTAGGGATGGCTACACCTTC.

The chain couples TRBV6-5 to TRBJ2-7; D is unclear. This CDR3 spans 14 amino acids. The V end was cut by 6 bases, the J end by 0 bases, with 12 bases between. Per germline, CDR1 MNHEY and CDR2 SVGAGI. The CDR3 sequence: CASRRTALSYEQYF. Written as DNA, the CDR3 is TGTGCCAGCAGGAGGACGGCTCTCTCCTACGAGCAGTACTTC.

As DNA, the CDR3 is TGTGCCAGCAGTCTTCTAGTGAACACCGGGGAGCTGTTTTTT. It codes for CASSLLVNTGELFF. The chain links TRBV7-9 to TRBJ2-2; D call uncertain. Germline CDR1 is SEHNR and CDR2 is FQNEAQ (reference sequence). The CDR3 sequence is 14 residues long. With 6 bases removed from V and 1 base from J, the gap between germline ends came to 9 bases.

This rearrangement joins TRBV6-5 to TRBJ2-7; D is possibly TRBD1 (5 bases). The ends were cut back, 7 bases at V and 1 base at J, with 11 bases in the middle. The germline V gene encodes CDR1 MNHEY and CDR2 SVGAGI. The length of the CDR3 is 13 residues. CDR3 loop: CASMGPLSYEQYF. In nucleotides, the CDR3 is TGTGCCAGCATGGGGCCTTTATCCTACGAGCAGTACTTC.